This T cell receptor (beta chain) emerged from a study of spatial heterogeneity in lung cancer. Germline V CDR1 and CDR2: SGHAT, FQNNGV. Losses at the gene ends were 2 bases for V and 4 bases for J; bases not matched to a gene: 6. The CDR3 covers 15 residues. Indicated time point: sample taken at primary tumor resection. Sequencing of whole RNA from tumor, nontumor lung or frozen PBMC involved no sorting. Around 70 TRACERx patients with early, untreated non-small cell lung cancer donated samples. The table lists this clonotype with a few counts. This beta chain is a stray sequence in a library constructed for alpha chains; its clone size is not meaningful. The library protocol tagged each TCR cDNA with a unique molecular identifier. TCRdb reanalysed the 5' RACE reads using MiXCR and keeps one entry per CDR3 protein. Among 8,000 to 9,000 distinct CDR3 sequences listed, 3.5% to 5% were seen once.

The chain uses TRBV11-2 and TRBJ2-3; 7 bases match TRBD1. The TCR comes from a male donor with early-stage non-small cell lung cancer. The sample was PBMCs, taken at surgery. The CDR3 reads CASSLNGDSPDTQYF. In DNA form, the CDR3 reads TGTGCCAGCAGCTTAAACGGGGACAGCCCAGATACGCAGTATTTT.